These T cell receptor beta chains were read from a single sample in a study of cytomegalovirus exposure and HLA in healthy donors. TCRdb's copy holds only in-frame clones and misses some; the assay was immunoSEQ multiplex PCR. Among about 92,000 clones listed, approximately 95% were seen once. The sequenced material came from PBMCs. All receptors come from a woman in her 30s in good health and CMV-seropositive. Each CDR3 is given without its conserved first and last residue. Where a row states a size, it is once, few, many or the class of an expanded clone; other rows omit it.

V: TRBV28; size: .; CDR3: ASIRQGAPYNEQF
V: TRBV28; size: .; CDR3: ASNGGPRNEQF
V: TRBV29-1; size: .; CDR3: SVGTDNTGELF
V: TRBV2; size: once; CDR3: ASRGDYFGELF
V: TRBV6-5; size: .; CDR3: ASRGDIPSYEQY
V: TRBV30; size: .; CDR3: AWNPTGGNQPQH
V: TRBV29-1; size: .; CDR3: SVGSRGQGTGGTKNIQY
V: TRBV28; size: .; CDR3: ASRPGLSGAQY
V: TRBV7-2; size: .; CDR3: ASRTDRGLEEAF
V: TRBV6-6; size: .; CDR3: ASSLTLGGNQPQH
V: TRBV19; size: .; CDR3: ASSASGIRTYEQY
V: TRBV28; size: .; CDR3: ASSWEGGSGNTIY
V: TRBV4-1; size: .; CDR3: ASSGLAGSSYNEQF
V: TRBV28; size: .; CDR3: ASSLRLAVGEQF
V: TRBV20-1; size: once; CDR3: SASVYNEQF
V: TRBV28; size: .; CDR3: ASSYLSENTGELF
V: TRBV12-5; size: .; CDR3: ASGPGRYGYT
V: TRBV19; size: few; CDR3: ASRDTSYEQY
V: TRBV7-2; size: .; CDR3: ASSPSGTGLYNEQF
V: TRBV27; size: .; CDR3: ASSRLGGRVDTQY
V: TRBV6-1; size: .; CDR3: ASSETGTGIYEQY
V: TRBV30; size: .; CDR3: AWADRPTYNEQF
V: TRBV6-1; size: .; CDR3: ASSSTGNLQY
V: TRBV27; size: .; CDR3: ASRPGLAGGSGTDTQY
V: TRBV10-3; size: .; CDR3: AISDSEGESQAF
V: TRBV5-1; size: .; CDR3: ASSTPPQALRTDTQY
V: TRBV5-1; size: once; CDR3: ASSQPSGQGDPNTEAF
V: TRBV6-5; size: .; CDR3: ASSPTGGGNQPQH
V: TRBV7-2; size: .; CDR3: ASSLGVLAGSVYEQY
V: TRBV27; size: .; CDR3: ASSTKGQYGYT
V: TRBV2; size: .; CDR3: ASSELQGRINEQF
V: TRBV5-4; size: .; CDR3: ASSPGLAGGLQTQY
V: TRBV28; size: .; CDR3: ASSLRSGGNTGELF
V: TRBV30; size: once; CDR3: AWSATGSHQPQH
V: TRBV5-5; size: .; CDR3: ASRVTGQGILEQY
V: TRBV19; size: .; CDR3: ASSKYEYPNEQF
V: TRBV10-3; size: .; CDR3: AITDADRSTQY
V: TRBV7-2; size: .; CDR3: ASTPPRGARLTEAF
V: TRBV13; size: .; CDR3: ASSSGLAGVVDTQY
V: TRBV9; size: .; CDR3: ASSDTGTSHGELF